This T cell receptor (beta chain) was observed in a study of a mutant IDH1 vaccine in newly diagnosed glioma. Study-level background: Vaccinations, eight in total, occurred in weeks 1, 3, 5, 7, 11, 15, 19, 23. Vaccination started 4-6 weeks after radiotherapy alone, or with temozolomide cycles.

The time point here: week 11, during vaccination. A single vaccine dose contained 300 ug of mutant IDH1 20-mer peptide, and topical imiquimod was used with it. Concerning this clone itself: Its specificity is not known.

Assay: immunoSEQ multiplex PCR; the TCRdb copy retains only in-frame clones and omits some. In the table there are some 120,000 clones, around four fifths of which are singletons. The CDR3 sequence is 17 residues long. The V end lost 2 bases, the J end lost 3 bases, and 17 bases lay between the germline ends. The V gene's germline CDR1 is MNHNS and CDR2 SASEGT. Findings and caveats of the study: There seemed to be no relation between pseudoprogression and changes in top peripheral T cell clonotypes. Immune responses arising from the vaccine appeared in about 93% of patients.

The source of this sequence is a man aged 40-49 years with glioma. The genes are TRBV6-1 and TRBJ1-5; no clear D. The material was PBMCs, obtained from a glioma patient whose treatment included an IDH1 peptide vaccine. CDR3 loop: CASSEKFTRQPNQPQHF. In DNA, the CDR3 is TGTGCCAGCAGTGAAAAATTCACGCGTCAGCCCAATCAGCCCCAGCATTTT.